Each of the 6 T cell receptor beta chains below was sequenced from the same sample in a study of cytomegalovirus exposure and HLA in healthy donors. Amplification used 60 Vbeta primers and 13 Jbeta primers. The method was immunoSEQ multiplex PCR; TCRdb's version includes in-frame clones alone and lacks a portion of them. This sample has around 130,000 clones; 65% to 85% occur once, and the top ten carry nearly 3%. Sample: PBMCs. Every receptor here comes from a woman aged 35 to 49 in good health and CMV-seropositive.

The V gene is TRBV18, the J gene TRBJ1-1; D is perhaps TRBD1 (6 bases). Germline CDR1 reads KGHSH; CDR2 reads LQKENI. V was trimmed by 6 bases and J by 3 bases, leaving 17 bases between them. The CDR3 has 15 amino acids. The chain's CDR3 is CASSLERDIYTEAFF. CDR3 DNA sequence: TGTGCCAGCTCCCTCGAACGGGACATCTACACTGAAGCTTTCTTT. Variable domain in full (rest from reference TRBV18 and TRBJ1-1): NAGVMQNPRHLVRRRGQEARLRCSPMKGHSHVYWYRQLPEEGLKFMVYLQKENIIDESGMPKERFSAEFPKEGPSILRIQQVVRGDSAAYFCASSLERDIYTEAFFGQGTRLTVV.

This chain connects TRBV11-2 to TRBJ2-5; D is uncertain. Trimming took off 5 bases at V and 1 base at J, with 11 bases between the two ends. The CDR3 has 14 amino acids. Per germline, CDR1 SGHAT and CDR2 FQNNGV. For the CDR3, the DNA is TGTGCCAGCAGCCAGAGGCGCAGCCAAGAGACCCAGTACTTC. Translating gives CASSQRRSQETQYF.

This clone was seen only a few times. This chain connects TRBV6-1 to TRBJ2-2, with 9 bases lining up with TRBD1. V shed 2 bases, J shed 6 bases, and the junction held 7 bases outside the gene matches. Germline CDR1 and CDR2: MNHNS and SASEGT. This CDR3 is 16 amino acids long. The CDR3 coding sequence is TGTGCCAGCAGTGAAATGGCTGGGACAGGGCCCGGGGAGCTGTTTTTT. It codes for CASSEMAGTGPGELFF.

The chain links TRBV5-1 to TRBJ2-1; 9 nucleotides line up with TRBD2. J gave up 5 bases and V 4 bases, and 13 bases lay outside the gene matches. The CDR3 runs 17 residues. Germline V gives CDR1 SGHRS, CDR2 YFSETQ. The CDR3: CASSLTSGGPLNNEQFF. CDR3 DNA: TGCGCCAGCAGCCTGACGAGCGGGGGGCCGCTTAACAATGAGCAGTTCTTC.

CDR3 nucleotide sequence: TGTGCCAGCAGTGAGAATCTCCTAGCTAACTATGGCTACACCTTC. It codes for CASSENLLANYGYTF. This chain joins TRBV2 and TRBJ1-2; unclear D gene. This CDR3 region has 15 residues. The V end was cut by 3 bases, the J end by 0 bases, with 11 bases between. Germline V gene data show CDR1 as SNHLY and CDR2 as FYNNEI.

The J gene is TRBJ2-7, the V gene TRBV6-5; the D is unclear. In germline, CDR1 is MNHEY, CDR2 SVGAGI. This CDR3 has 14 amino acids. The V and J ends lost 10 bases and 0 bases respectively, with 16 bases between them. CDR3 region: CATSTDPSSYEQYF. CDR3 in DNA: TGTGCCACCTCGACTGATCCTAGCTCCTACGAGCAGTACTTC.